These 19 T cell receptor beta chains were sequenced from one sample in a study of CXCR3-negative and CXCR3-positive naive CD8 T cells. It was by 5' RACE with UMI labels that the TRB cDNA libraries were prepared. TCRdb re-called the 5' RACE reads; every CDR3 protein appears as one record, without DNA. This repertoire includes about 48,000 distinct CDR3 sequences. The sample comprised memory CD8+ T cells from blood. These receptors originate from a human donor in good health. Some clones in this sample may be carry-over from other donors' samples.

The CDR3 protein is CARKSSGQGRSDTEAFF. The J gene is TRBJ1-1, the V gene TRBV10-3; lacking DNA, the TRBD1 call made by TCRdb goes unchecked. Looked up from germline, CDR1 is ENHRY and CDR2 is SYGVKD. The CDR3 runs to 17 residues.

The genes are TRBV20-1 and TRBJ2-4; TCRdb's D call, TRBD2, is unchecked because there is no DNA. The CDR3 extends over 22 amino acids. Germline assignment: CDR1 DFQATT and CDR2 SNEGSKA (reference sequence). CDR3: CSARVLAREGLAGAPLENIQYF.

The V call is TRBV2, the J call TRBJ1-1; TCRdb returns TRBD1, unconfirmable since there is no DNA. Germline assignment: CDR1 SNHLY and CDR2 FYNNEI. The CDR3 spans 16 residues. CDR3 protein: CASSVDSRGLNTEAFF.

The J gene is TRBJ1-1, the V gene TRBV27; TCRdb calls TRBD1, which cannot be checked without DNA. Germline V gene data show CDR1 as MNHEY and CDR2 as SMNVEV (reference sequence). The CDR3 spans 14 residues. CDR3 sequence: CASSFRGGGTEAFF.

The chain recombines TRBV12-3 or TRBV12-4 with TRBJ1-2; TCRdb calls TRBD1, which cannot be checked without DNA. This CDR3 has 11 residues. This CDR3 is CASTGLEGYTF.

The CDR3 sequence is CASSGLGRVNTEAFF. The chain is built from TRBV9 and TRBJ1-1. The CDR3 is 15 residues long. The germline V gene has CDR1 SGDLS and CDR2 YYNGEE.

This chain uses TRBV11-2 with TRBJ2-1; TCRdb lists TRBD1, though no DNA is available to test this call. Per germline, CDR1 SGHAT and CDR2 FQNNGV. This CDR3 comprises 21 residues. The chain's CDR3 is CASSLVIIPGGDYGSYNEQFF.

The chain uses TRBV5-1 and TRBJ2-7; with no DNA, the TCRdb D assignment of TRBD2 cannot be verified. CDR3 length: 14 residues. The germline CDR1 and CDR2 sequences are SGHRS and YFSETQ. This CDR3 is CASSGRTDSYEQYF.

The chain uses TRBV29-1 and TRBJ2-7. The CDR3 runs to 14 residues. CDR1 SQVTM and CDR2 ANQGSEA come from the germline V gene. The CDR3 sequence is CSVEDQDSSYEQYF.

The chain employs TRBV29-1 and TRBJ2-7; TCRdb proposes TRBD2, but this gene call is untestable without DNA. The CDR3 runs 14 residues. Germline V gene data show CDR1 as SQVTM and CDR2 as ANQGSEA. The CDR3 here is CSVESLAGSYEQYF.

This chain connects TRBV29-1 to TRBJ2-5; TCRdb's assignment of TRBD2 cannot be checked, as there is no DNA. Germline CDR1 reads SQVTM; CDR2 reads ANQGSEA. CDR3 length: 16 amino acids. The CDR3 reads CSVESLAGLGGETQYF.

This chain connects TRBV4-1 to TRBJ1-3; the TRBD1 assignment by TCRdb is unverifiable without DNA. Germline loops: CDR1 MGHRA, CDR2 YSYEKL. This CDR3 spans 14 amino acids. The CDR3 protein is CASSQRGDGNTIYF.

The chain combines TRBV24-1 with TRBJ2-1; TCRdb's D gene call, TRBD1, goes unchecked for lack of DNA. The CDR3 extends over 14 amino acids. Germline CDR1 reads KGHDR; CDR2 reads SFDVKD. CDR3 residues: CATSDTGGGNEQFF.

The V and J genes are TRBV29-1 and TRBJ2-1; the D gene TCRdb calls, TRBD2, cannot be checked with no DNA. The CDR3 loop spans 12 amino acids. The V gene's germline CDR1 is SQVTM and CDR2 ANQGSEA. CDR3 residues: CSVSPGTDEQFF.

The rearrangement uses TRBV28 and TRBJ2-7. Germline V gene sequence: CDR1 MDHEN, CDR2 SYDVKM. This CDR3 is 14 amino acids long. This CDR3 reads CASSLVFDAYEQYF.

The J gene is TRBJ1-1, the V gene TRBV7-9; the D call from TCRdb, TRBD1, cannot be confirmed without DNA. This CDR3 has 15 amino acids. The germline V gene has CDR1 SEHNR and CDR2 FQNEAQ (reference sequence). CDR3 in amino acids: CASSLRQGAKTEAFF.

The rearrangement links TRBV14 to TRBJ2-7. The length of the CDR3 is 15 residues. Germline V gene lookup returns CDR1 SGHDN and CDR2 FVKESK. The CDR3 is CASSQVFGGAYEQYF.

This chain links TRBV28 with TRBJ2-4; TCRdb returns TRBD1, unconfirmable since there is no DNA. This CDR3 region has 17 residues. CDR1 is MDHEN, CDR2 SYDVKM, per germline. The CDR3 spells CASSFGEWDLAKNIQYF.

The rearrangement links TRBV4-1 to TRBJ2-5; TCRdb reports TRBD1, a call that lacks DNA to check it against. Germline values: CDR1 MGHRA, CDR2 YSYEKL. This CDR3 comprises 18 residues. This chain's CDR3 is CASSQSAGGQGSQETQYF.